This T cell receptor beta chain was sequenced during a study of control samples from healthy donors and cancer patients. TCRdb's table, derived via immunoSEQ multiplex PCR, lists solely in-frame clones and lacks some. The sample consists of 200,000 or so clones, roughly 94% of them appearing once. This receptor was identified in a man aged 45-60 years in good health. Sequenced sample: blood.

The CDR3 region is CASSRRTSGGAGDTQYF. CDR3 bases: TGTGCCAGCAGCCGACGGACTAGCGGGGGAGCCGGGGATACGCAGTATTTT. J is TRBJ2-3 and V is TRBV6-6; 13 bases line up with TRBD2. Trimming removed 6 bases from V and 6 bases from J; junction bases left unmatched: 12. CDR1 and CDR2 (germline): MNHNY, SVGAGI (reference sequence). The CDR3 length is 17 residues.